The 32 T cell receptor beta chains given below trace back to one sample, sequenced in a study of graft-versus-host responses after intestinal transplantation. TCRdb's copy holds only in-frame clones and misses some; the assay was immunoSEQ multiplex PCR. The sample includes around 33,000 clones, about 93% seen only once; the top ten take about 0.76%. The sample was PBMCs, taken 16 days after intestinal transplant. The receptor set was obtained from a human patient who received an intestinal transplant, so some T cells may come from the graft donor.

V gene TRBV7-9 combines with J gene TRBJ2-7; TRBD2 matches at 7 bases. Germline V gives CDR1 SEHNR, CDR2 FQNEAQ (reference sequence). The CDR3 loop spans 16 amino acids. V was clipped by 0 bases and J by 0 bases; unmatched bases: 5. This chain's CDR3 is CASSLASGPASYEQYF. Here the CDR3 DNA reads TGTGCCAGCAGCTTAGCTAGCGGGCCCGCCTCCTACGAGCAGTACTTC. Full variable domain (missing parts from reference TRBV7-9 and TRBJ2-7): DTGVSQNPRHKITKRGQNVTFRCDPISEHNRLYWYRQTLGQGPEFLTYFQNEAQLEKSRLLSDRFSAERPKGSFSTLEIQRTEQGDSAMYLCASSLASGPASYEQYFGPGTRLTVT.

V is TRBV5-1 and J is TRBJ2-7, with 7 bases identical to TRBD1. The J segment lost 6 bases and the V segment lost 4 bases, leaving 13 bases of the junction unmatched. The CDR3 runs to 15 residues. The germline CDR1 and CDR2 sequences are SGHRS and YFSETQ. The CDR3 protein is CASSLPRDRGPEQYF. CDR3 in DNA: TGCGCCAGCAGCCTCCCCCGGGACAGAGGCCCCGAGCAGTACTTC.

Only one count was recorded for this clone. The gene calls are TRBV4-1 and TRBJ2-5; D gene unclear. The CDR3 extends over 15 amino acids. Germline assignment: CDR1 MGHRA and CDR2 YSYEKL. With 5 bases removed from V and 4 bases from J, the gap between germline ends came to 17 bases. The CDR3 protein is CASSVAPAKGETQYF. As DNA, the CDR3 is TGCGCCAGCAGCGTGGCCCCAGCCAAGGGAGAGACCCAGTACTTC.

This clone has more than one count but fewer than ten. The gene calls are TRBV6-5 and TRBJ2-7; tentatively, D is TRBD1 or TRBD2 (6 bases each). Per germline, CDR1 MNHEY and CDR2 SVGAGI. This CDR3 is built from 15 residues. V was clipped by 0 bases and J by 6 bases, with 15 bases between them. CDR3 in amino acids: CASSYSGTGQSEQYF. The CDR3 nucleotides read TGTGCCAGCAGTTACTCGGGGACTGGACAGTCCGAGCAGTACTTC.

Worth noting for this clone: A read error may produce the germline difference seen at one junction end. V and J are TRBV28 and TRBJ2-3, with D possibly TRBD1 on 6 matching bases. This CDR3 contains 16 residues. From germline, CDR1 is MDHEN and CDR2 SYDVKM. In nucleotides, the CDR3 is TGTGCCTGCAGTTTATCCAGGGGCTCTAGCACAGATACGCAGTGTTTT. This codes for CACSLSRGSSTDTQCF. Complete variable domain (other parts from reference TRBV28 and TRBJ2-3): DVKVTQSSRYLVKRTGEKVFLECVQDMDHENMFWYRQDPGLGLRLIYFSYDVKMKEKGDIPEGYSVSREKKERFSLILESASTNQTSMYLCACSLSRGSSTDTQCFGPGTRLTVL.

As concerns this clone: The sample holds other DNA sequences that translate to the same CDR3. The chain has TRBV6-5 and TRBJ1-1; D is unclear. Per the germline V gene, CDR1 is MNHEY and CDR2 is SVGAGI. The CDR3 spans 11 residues. V was shortened by 6 bases and J by 2 bases, with 4 bases between the two germline ends. Written as DNA, the CDR3 is TGTGCCAGCAGCAGAAACACTGAAGCTTTCTTT. Encoded protein: CASSRNTEAFF.

The chain recombines TRBV7-6 with TRBJ2-7; TRBD1 matches 10 bases. Losses at the gene ends were 3 bases for V and 7 bases for J; bases not matched to a gene: 9. Per the germline V gene, CDR1 is SGHVS and CDR2 is FNYEAQ. CDR3 length: 15 residues. CDR3 amino acids: CASSLVRDRGDEQYF. In nucleotides, the CDR3 is TGTGCCAGCAGCTTGGTCCGGGACAGGGGTGATGAGCAGTACTTC.

V and J are TRBV6-1 and TRBJ2-1; TRBD2 might be the D (5 bases). Deletions cut 8 bases from V and 3 bases from J, with 17 bases between. CDR3 length equals 15 residues. Germline CDR1 is MNHNS and CDR2 is SASEGT. CDR3 sequence reads: CASPADGLYYNEQFF. The CDR3 coding sequence is TGTGCCAGCCCTGCTGATGGACTGTACTACAATGAGCAGTTCTTC.

V and J are TRBV7-5 and TRBJ2-7; TRBD2, the table's D call, was not compared with the DNA. TRBV7-5 is a known pseudogene. This CDR3 has 17 amino acids. The CDR3 is CARRFPSGRPFSYEQYF. In nucleotides, the CDR3 is TGTGCCAGAAGGTTCCCCAGCGGGAGGCCCTTCTCCTACGAGCAGTACTTC.

The J gene is TRBJ2-1, the V gene TRBV6-1; 7 nucleotides agree with TRBD2. This CDR3 spans 14 amino acids. V lost 4 bases, J lost 8 bases, and 8 bases stayed unmatched. Looked up from germline, CDR1 is MNHNS and CDR2 is SASEGT. The CDR3 DNA is TGTGCCAGCAGTGCCCAACCAGGGAGGGATGAGCAGTTCTTC. It yields the protein CASSAQPGRDEQFF.

In its sample, this clone was seen a few times. The chain uses TRBV23-1 and TRBJ1-5, with TRBD1 matching over 9 bases. TRBV23-1 is given ORF status, its function remaining uncertain. The CDR3 is 20 residues long. V dropped 0 bases and J dropped 1; count of bases not matched to a gene: 13. CDR3 nucleotides: TGCGCCAGCAGTCAATCTGGACAGGGGAGGTGGTATGCGAGCAATCAGCCCCAGCATTTT. Its translation: CASSQSGQGRWYASNQPQHF.

CDR3 residues: CASSQVKDSYNEQFF. The CDR3 DNA follows: TGTGCCAGCAGCCAAGTTAAGGACTCTTACAATGAGCAGTTCTTC. The chain couples TRBV4-2 to TRBJ2-1, with D perhaps matching TRBD2 (5 bases). Trimming stripped 1 base from V and 4 bases from J, with 11 bases between. The CDR3 totals 15 residues. Germline V lookup: CDR1 LGHNA, CDR2 YNFKEQ.

The chain uses TRBV28 and TRBJ1-1; 8 bases fit TRBD1. The CDR3 length is 13 residues. CDR1 is MDHEN, CDR2 SYDVKM, per germline. V lost 6 bases, J lost 4 bases, and 4 bases stayed unmatched. CDR3 sequence: CASSLGQGTEAFF. The CDR3 region has the DNA TGTGCCAGCAGCCTCGGACAGGGCACTGAAGCTTTCTTT.

The chain recombines TRBV28 with TRBJ1-2, with a weak D call TRBD1 (5 bases). The germline V gene has CDR1 MDHEN and CDR2 SYDVKM. The CDR3 consists of 16 residues. V lost 3 bases and J lost 0, with 14 bases in between. CDR3 protein: CASSFLRATANYGYTF. DNA of the CDR3: TGTGCCAGCAGTTTCTTACGAGCGACAGCTAACTATGGCTACACCTTC.

The rearrangement joins TRBV4-3 to TRBJ2-1; D is possibly TRBD1 or TRBD2 (5 bases each). This CDR3 is built from 15 residues. Germline V lookup: CDR1 LGHNA, CDR2 YSLEER. Trimming removed 1 base from V and 2 bases from J, with 9 bases in between. Here the CDR3 DNA reads TGCGCCAGCAGCCAAGTAGGGGACCCCTACAATGAGCAGTTCTTC. This encodes CASSQVGDPYNEQFF.

The genes are TRBV14 and TRBJ1-6; the D is unclear. This CDR3 comprises 14 residues. V lost 1 base and J 9 bases, leaving 10 bases between the germline ends. CDR1 is SGHDN, CDR2 FVKESK, per germline. The CDR3 region has the DNA TGTGCCAGCAGCCAAGTAGGAGGAGGTTCACCCCTCCACTTT. Translation: CASSQVGGGSPLHF.

V and J are TRBV14 and TRBJ1-3, with D hard to call. The V end lost 2 bases, the J end lost 0 bases, and 5 bases lay between the germline ends. The CDR3 is 14 amino acids. CDR1 and CDR2 (germline): SGHDN, FVKESK. The CDR3 DNA follows: TGTGCCAGCAGCCAATACTCCTCTGGAAACACCATATATTTT. Protein product: CASSQYSSGNTIYF.

The V call is TRBV5-1, the J call TRBJ1-1; 9 bases agree with TRBD1. V lost 4 bases and J lost 0; bases outside the gene matches: 4. The CDR3 extends over 15 amino acids. The germline CDR1 and CDR2 sequences are SGHRS and YFSETQ. CDR3 coding DNA: TGCGCCAGCAGCCCCCGACAGGGGGTGAACACTGAAGCTTTCTTT. Amino acid sequence: CASSPRQGVNTEAFF. Filled out from reference TRBV5-1 and TRBJ1-1, the complete variable domain reads KAGVTQTPRYLIKTRGQQVTLSCSPISGHRSVSWYQQTPGQGLQFLFEYFSETQRNKGNFPGRFSGRQFSNSRSEMNVSTLELGDSALYLCASSPRQGVNTEAFFGQGTRLTVV.

The J gene is TRBJ1-2, the V gene TRBV9; the D gene is possibly TRBD1 (5 bases). Per germline, CDR1 SGDLS and CDR2 YYNGEE. The length of the CDR3 is 14 residues. The V gene lost 4 bases and the J gene lost 1 base, with 11 bases spanning the gap. CDR3 sequence reads: CASSPRTLNYGYTF. The CDR3 bases are TGTGCCAGCAGCCCCCGGACACTTAACTATGGCTACACCTTC.

V is TRBV15 and J is TRBJ2-7; D may be TRBD1 (5 bases). CDR3 length: 14 amino acids. CDR1 is LNHNV, CDR2 YYDKDF, per germline (reference sequence). V was clipped by 5 bases and J by 5 bases, with 16 bases between them. CDR3 in amino acids: CATSPGLGRNEQYF. Here the CDR3 DNA reads TGTGCCACCAGCCCAGGGTTAGGGCGGAACGAGCAGTACTTC.

The rearrangement uses TRBV4-3 and TRBJ2-1; D may be TRBD1 (5 bases). Looked up from germline, CDR1 is LGHNA and CDR2 is YSLEER. This CDR3 comprises 17 residues. Trimming removed 0 bases at V and 4 bases at J, with 16 bases between. CDR3 sequence: CASSQDSVSQAYNEQFF. DNA for the CDR3: TGCGCCAGCAGCCAAGATTCCGTATCACAGGCTTACAATGAGCAGTTCTTC.

The chain couples TRBV11-3 to TRBJ2-7; 10 bases agree with TRBD1. From germline, CDR1 is SGHNT and CDR2 YENEEA. The CDR3 has 16 amino acids. With 1 base clipped from V and 0 bases from J, the junction kept 3 bases outside the gene matches. The CDR3 spells CASSLVWTGGSYEQYF. CDR3 in DNA: TGTGCCAGCAGCTTAGTCTGGACAGGGGGCTCCTACGAGCAGTACTTC.

The V and J genes are TRBV5-6 and TRBJ1-4, with 7 bases lining up with TRBD1. V lost 0 bases, J lost 3 bases, and 2 bases stayed unmatched. The germline V gene encodes CDR1 SGHDT and CDR2 YYEEEE. The CDR3 covers 15 residues. CDR3 amino acids: CASSLVQGANEKLFF. In nucleotides, the CDR3 is TGTGCCAGCAGCTTGGTGCAGGGGGCTAATGAAAAACTGTTTTTT. The full variable domain, its missing parts supplied by reference TRBV5-6 and TRBJ1-4, is DAGVTQSPTHLIKTRGQQVTLRCSPKSGHDTVSWYQQALGQGPQFIFQYYEEEERQRGNFPDRFSGHQFPNYSSELNVNALLLGDSALYLCASSLVQGANEKLFFGSGTQLSVL.

J is TRBJ2-3 and V is TRBV18; 11 nucleotides align to TRBD2. The CDR3 contains 19 residues. V was clipped by 2 bases and J by 0 bases; unmatched bases: 10. CDR1 and CDR2 from the germline V gene are KGHSH and LQKENI. The CDR3: CASSPFPGTSGTSTDTQYF. CDR3 sequence (DNA): TGTGCCAGCTCACCATTTCCCGGGACTAGCGGTACTAGCACAGATACGCAGTATTTT.

J is TRBJ2-1 and V is TRBV13, with D possibly being TRBD2 (5 bases). This CDR3 has 15 residues. V lost 8 bases and J 6 bases, leaving 20 bases between the germline ends. The germline gives CDR1 PRHDT, CDR2 FYEKMQ (reference sequence). The CDR3: CASGIGLKASNEQFF. CDR3 bases: TGTGCCAGCGGAATTGGACTTAAGGCATCCAATGAGCAGTTCTTC.

The chain recombines TRBV19 with TRBJ1-4; D is possibly TRBD1 (6 bases). The CDR3 is made up of 14 amino acids. Between the trimmed V and J ends, which lost 6 bases and 8 bases, there was a span of 16 bases. CDR1 is LNHDA and CDR2 is SQIVND in the germline V gene (reference sequence). The CDR3 loop is CASRSVGGGEKLFF. For the CDR3, the DNA is TGTGCCAGTAGAAGCGTTGGGGGCGGCGAAAAACTGTTTTTT.

The chain recombines TRBV27 with TRBJ1-6, with 8 bases matching TRBD1. V shed 1 base, J shed 7 bases, and the junction held 3 bases outside the gene matches. Germline-derived CDR1 and CDR2 are MNHEY and SMNVEV (reference sequence). CDR3 length: 15 residues. The CDR3 DNA reads TGTGCCAGCAGTTTATGGACAGGGTCGAATTCACCCCTCCACTTT. Translation: CASSLWTGSNSPLHF.

The chain combines TRBV5-6 with TRBJ1-2; the match to TRBD1 covers 10 bases. With 4 bases clipped from V and 1 base from J, the junction kept 7 bases outside the gene matches. The CDR3 length is 16 residues. Germline CDR1 SGHDT, CDR2 YYEEEE. The CDR3 bases are TGTGCCAGCAGCCCTCCGGGACAGGGGATTAACTATGGCTACACCTTC. Protein product: CASSPPGQGINYGYTF. The full variable domain, in which reference TRBV5-6 and TRBJ1-2 provide the parts outside the CDR3, is DAGVTQSPTHLIKTRGQQVTLRCSPKSGHDTVSWYQQALGQGPQFIFQYYEEEERQRGNFPDRFSGHQFPNYSSELNVNALLLGDSALYLCASSPPGQGINYGYTFGSGTRLTVV.

This chain links TRBV6-5 with TRBJ2-1; TRBD2 aligns across 10 bases. The length of the CDR3 is 15 residues. Germline lookup yields CDR1 MNHEY and CDR2 SVGAGI. J lost 2 bases, V lost 6 bases, and 4 bases had no gene match. CDR3 bases: TGTGCCAGCAGATCTAGCGGGAGAACCTACAATGAGCAGTTCTTC. Protein: CASRSSGRTYNEQFF.

The rearrangement uses TRBV5-4 and TRBJ1-5, with 7 bases lining up with TRBD1. V shed 4 bases, J shed 2 bases, and the junction held 12 bases outside the gene matches. Germline CDR1 reads SGHNT; CDR2 reads YYREEE (reference sequence). The CDR3 spans 17 residues. As DNA, the CDR3 is TGTGCCAGCAGCCATAGCGACTCCGGGACAGGCAATCAGCCCCAGCATTTT. Translation gives CASSHSDSGTGNQPQHF.

The chain recombines TRBV7-6 with TRBJ2-7; no reliable D call. There are 15 residues in the CDR3. Trimming left V 1 base short and J 2 bases short, with 12 bases between. Germline V gene lookup returns CDR1 SGHVS and CDR2 FNYEAQ. In DNA form, the CDR3 reads TGTGCCAGCAGCTTAGATGACGGTCCAACCTACGAGCAGTACTTC. Amino acid sequence: CASSLDDGPTYEQYF. Full variable domain (rest looked up from reference TRBV7-6 and TRBJ2-7): GAGVSQSPRYKVTKRGQDVALRCDPISGHVSLYWYRQALGQGPEFLTYFNYEAQQDKSGLPNDRFSAERPEGSISTLTIQRTEQRDSAMYRCASSLDDGPTYEQYFGPGTRLTVT.

The rearrangement links TRBV2 to TRBJ2-2; D possibly corresponds to TRBD1 (5 bases). This CDR3 spans 13 amino acids. Trimming took 8 bases from V and 6 from J, leaving 13 bases between them. The germline CDR1 and CDR2 sequences are SNHLY and FYNNEI. The CDR3, as DNA: TGTGCCAGCCGTCAGGTGGGGCCCGGGGAGCTGTTTTTT. This translates into CASRQVGPGELFF.